The rows below give T cell receptor beta chains drawn from one sample of a study of shared clonotypes between healthy human individuals. Sequencing was performed with immunoSEQ multiplex PCR; in TCRdb, only in-frame clones are kept and a portion is missing. The sample shows around 2.1 million clones, around 95% of them seen only once. The material sequenced was naive CD4+ T cells sorted from blood. The source is a man younger than 35 in good health. The conserved cysteine and the conserved F or W are not part of the CDR3 here.

j_gene: TRBJ2-4
len: 10
v_gene: TRBV2
CDR3aa: ASSEQGDIQY

j_gene: TRBJ2-7
len: 13
v_gene: TRBV10-3
CDR3aa: AISPSLEVAYEQY

j_gene: TRBJ1-1
len: 14
v_gene: TRBV18
CDR3aa: ASSPGQLTLNTEAF

j_gene: TRBJ1-5
len: 11
v_gene: TRBV30
CDR3aa: AWSGQGYQPQH

j_gene: TRBJ2-3
len: 12
v_gene: TRBV29-1
CDR3aa: SVAGRMILDTQY

j_gene: TRBJ1-1
len: 13
v_gene: TRBV10-2
CDR3aa: ASRPRQGMNTEAF

j_gene: TRBJ2-7
len: 12
v_gene: TRBV14
CDR3aa: ASSRRIGTYEQY

j_gene: TRBJ1-3
len: 14
v_gene: TRBV5-1
CDR3aa: ASSQLDGSSGNTIY

j_gene: TRBJ1-6
len: 16
v_gene: TRBV18
CDR3aa: ASSPQPLSPGEYSPLH

j_gene: TRBJ2-2
len: 14
v_gene: TRBV10-1
CDR3aa: ASSERDRPNTGELF

j_gene: TRBJ2-2
len: 15
v_gene: TRBV5-4
CDR3aa: ASSLDLPGSGAGELF

j_gene: TRBJ2-3
len: 13
v_gene: TRBV2
CDR3aa: ASSGTRARRDTQY

j_gene: TRBJ1-2
len: 11
v_gene: TRBV7-2
CDR3aa: ASSQGEYRGYT

j_gene: TRBJ1-1
len: 11
v_gene: TRBV6-6
CDR3aa: ASRLNGGTEAF

j_gene: TRBJ1-2
len: 13
v_gene: TRBV7-9
CDR3aa: ASSLEAGFGYGYT

j_gene: TRBJ1-5
len: 13
v_gene: TRBV19
CDR3aa: ASSTADRVNQPQH

j_gene: TRBJ2-1
len: 18
v_gene: TRBV5-4
CDR3aa: ASSPRHPGYSGRAGNEQF

j_gene: TRBJ2-7
len: 13
v_gene: TRBV5-4
CDR3aa: ASSLGRTPTYEQY

j_gene: TRBJ2-2
len: 14
v_gene: TRBV4-2
CDR3aa: ASSQAGTGNTGELF

j_gene: TRBJ1-1
len: 12
v_gene: TRBV18
CDR3aa: ASSPGALNTEAF

j_gene: TRBJ2-3
len: 12
v_gene: TRBV25-1
CDR3aa: ASSEPGGTDTQY

j_gene: TRBJ1-1
len: 14
v_gene: TRBV7-2
CDR3aa: ASSLDRTTVPGEAF

j_gene: TRBJ2-2
len: 11
v_gene: TRBV11-2
CDR3aa: ASSLVGKGELF

j_gene: TRBJ2-5
len: 13
v_gene: TRBV7-3
CDR3aa: ASSPGTGVGETQY

j_gene: TRBJ1-4
len: 11
v_gene: TRBV6-1
CDR3aa: ASSEDEGQKLF

j_gene: TRBJ2-7
len: 11
v_gene: TRBV5-4
CDR3aa: ASGRQGMGEQY

j_gene: TRBJ1-3
len: 14
v_gene: TRBV18
CDR3aa: ASSPNYVSVGNTIY

j_gene: TRBJ2-7
len: 9
v_gene: TRBV19
CDR3aa: ASSIGGEQY

j_gene: TRBJ1-4
len: 12
v_gene: TRBV19
CDR3aa: ASSITATNEKLF

j_gene: TRBJ1-2
len: 11
v_gene: TRBV18
CDR3aa: ASSPPGGYGYT

j_gene: TRBJ1-6
len: 14
v_gene: TRBV19
CDR3aa: ASSIKLSSYNSPLH

j_gene: TRBJ2-2
len: 16
v_gene: TRBV5-6
CDR3aa: ASSWVFPDRSNTGELF

j_gene: TRBJ2-1
len: 13
v_gene: TRBV5-1
CDR3aa: ASSYEGRAGGEQF

j_gene: TRBJ2-1
len: 15
v_gene: TRBV5-1
CDR3aa: ASSVGAGPPPYNEQF

j_gene: TRBJ2-1
len: 10
v_gene: TRBV6-1
CDR3aa: ASSEAGDRGF

j_gene: TRBJ2-5
len: 10
v_gene: TRBV6-1
CDR3aa: ASSEGSETQY

j_gene: TRBJ1-2
len: 10
v_gene: TRBV5-1
CDR3aa: ASTSNGDGYT

j_gene: TRBJ2-1
len: 12
v_gene: TRBV9
CDR3aa: ASGGGSLYNEQF

j_gene: TRBJ2-7
len: 13
v_gene: TRBV5-1
CDR3aa: ASSLVPGAGYEQY

j_gene: TRBJ1-1
len: 11
v_gene: TRBV7-9
CDR3aa: ASSSRGFGEAF

j_gene: TRBJ2-3
len: 12
v_gene: TRBV30
CDR3aa: AWTRTGGSDTQY

j_gene: TRBJ1-2
len: 11
v_gene: TRBV7-2
CDR3aa: ASSSRAPGGYT

j_gene: TRBJ2-3
len: 16
v_gene: TRBV5-1
CDR3aa: ASSAGTSGSSGTDTQY

j_gene: TRBJ2-7
len: 10
v_gene: TRBV10-3
CDR3aa: ATRDGTYEQY

j_gene: TRBJ2-5
len: 13
v_gene: TRBV28
CDR3aa: ASSLNYGSVETQY

j_gene: TRBJ2-1
len: 12
v_gene: TRBV6-4
CDR3aa: ASSVDRGVSEQF

j_gene: TRBJ2-6
len: 11
v_gene: TRBV29-1
CDR3aa: SVADSGANVLT

j_gene: TRBJ2-1
len: 15
v_gene: TRBV29-1
CDR3aa: SASGLAGGLTYNEQF

j_gene: TRBJ2-2
len: 12
v_gene: TRBV19
CDR3aa: ASSRGQVTGELF

j_gene: TRBJ2-3
len: 10
v_gene: TRBV18
CDR3aa: ASSPLGDTQY

j_gene: TRBJ1-3
len: 11
v_gene: TRBV5-1
CDR3aa: ASSLGNGNTIY

j_gene: TRBJ1-3
len: 13
v_gene: TRBV5-1
CDR3aa: ASSIQGASGNTIY

j_gene: TRBJ1-5
len: 12
v_gene: TRBV6-1
CDR3aa: ASSEATVNQPQH

j_gene: TRBJ2-3
len: 12
v_gene: TRBV28
CDR3aa: ASSSSGVLDTQY

j_gene: TRBJ2-3
len: 11
v_gene: TRBV30
CDR3aa: ASNLKGTDTQY